This T cell receptor (beta chain) emerged from a study of blood T cell repertoires in COVID-19 (dated by TCRdb to between 2020 and 2021). In terms of the full investigation: Samples from collaborators originated in the United States, Italy and Spain and spanned both the acute and convalescent phases of COVID-19. The prospective study material was composed of cDNA or gDNA derived from T cells, B-cell-depleted T cells, or PBMCs. The dataset comprised deeply sampled blood TCRbeta repertoires from subjects exposed to, actively infected with, or recovered from COVID-19. The repertoires were made available in a free public database intended to serve as a resource for research on the immune response to SARS-CoV-2. The samples were drawn from the first 160 participants of the ongoing ImmuneRACE study and from over 950 subjects provided by 6 global collaborators. Sample metadata almost always included a de-identified subject ID, COVID-19 status, age in years and sex. Where available, HLA class I and class II types were obtained from metadata supplied by the sample provider rather than from assay-based typing. The paper's findings and limits, for the study overall: Clinical and demographic metadata were provided uncurated, with the amount varying by source and participant.

With regard to this clone: Its antigen is unknown. No much larger clonotype is one base removed from it; base qualities were not supplied.

A second Seattle source provided samples from volunteer blood donors who had recovered from COVID-19. Whole blood was collected in K2EDTA tubes by collaborating institutions according to the institutions' own protocols. For TCRbeta analysis, collaborators shipped samples as frozen whole blood, isolated PBMCs, or DNA extracted from either of those sample types. TCRbeta CDR3 regions were amplified from genomic DNA by means of the immunoSEQ Assay, a bias-controlled multiplex PCR. Under the source paper's analysis protocol: The number of nucleated cells in each sample was estimated by amplification of reference gene primers within the assay. To quantify the absolute abundance of each unique TCRbeta CDR3 rearrangement, sequence reads were collapsed and filtered. For each sample, productive Simpson clonality was calculated by taking the square root of Simpson's diversity index across productive rearrangements. This immuneACCESS table, as held by TCRdb, lists in-frame sequences with V and J called but not all clones. Of the missing ones, under half trace to an unresolved V gene in checked studies; the others have no known cause. From that table come the V and J calls and clone size; the DNA was used to work out D and trimming. Recorded for this sample are some 290,000 clones; less than 85% of them occurred a single time. Together, the top ten hold about 4.5% of the sample.

The CDR3 starts with the cysteine, ends with the phenylalanine, and has 15 residues. The only DNA kept is the CDR3, 45 bases in frame from the first base. V is cut back by 6 bases and J by 7 bases, with 9 bases in the junction unmatched. CDR1 and CDR2, per the germline V gene, are MRHNA and SNTAGT. The receptor's source is a man aged 55 to 70 who had recovered from COVID-19. The sequence is built from TRBV6-4 and TRBJ2-2; 9 junctional bases match TRBD1. The sequenced material came from peripheral blood. CDR3 sequence: CASSATGGVGGELFF. Read as DNA, the sequence is TGTGCCAGCAGCGCCACAGGGGGCGTCGGCGGGGAGCTGTTTTTT.